A single sample is the source of the 30 T cell receptor beta chains below, sequenced in a study of shared clonotypes between healthy human individuals. Data came from immunoSEQ multiplex PCR; TCRdb stores just in-frame clones and leaves some out. The sample has fewer than 2.5 million clones; roughly 93% are singletons. Sequencing was carried out using naive CD4+ T cells from PBMCs. Subset denoted: CD45RA+ positively selected. The receptor source for this set is a man aged 18-30 years in good health. Some clones in this sample may be carry-over from other donors' samples.

The V gene is TRBV28, the J gene TRBJ1-1, with unresolved D. V dropped 7 bases and J dropped 4 bases, with 16 bases sitting between them. Germline V gives CDR1 MDHEN, CDR2 SYDVKM. The CDR3 sequence is 14 residues long. The CDR3 DNA is TGTGCCAGCAACCCCGCCACAGCTGGCACTGAAGCTTTCTTT. This codes for CASNPATAGTEAFF. Together with reference TRBV28 and TRBJ1-1, the CDR3 gives the full variable domain: DVKVTQSSRYLVKRTGEKVFLECVQDMDHENMFWYRQDPGLGLRLIYFSYDVKMKEKGDIPEGYSVSREKKERFSLILESASTNQTSMYLCASNPATAGTEAFFGQGTRLTVV.

The chain joins TRBV6-1 to TRBJ2-3, with 8 positions matching TRBD1. The CDR3 is 14 residues long. Germline V gene sequence: CDR1 MNHNS, CDR2 SASEGT. V lost 4 bases, J lost 4 bases, and 4 bases stayed unmatched. The CDR3 sequence: CASSVGQGADTQYF. DNA for the CDR3: TGTGCCAGCAGTGTCGGACAGGGAGCAGATACGCAGTATTTT.

This CDR3 is CASSLIGLAGGLSTQYF. CDR3 bases: TGTGCCAGCAGCTTAATCGGACTAGCGGGAGGTTTGAGTACGCAGTATTTT. V gene TRBV7-2 combines with J gene TRBJ2-3; 14 nucleotides align to TRBD2. Germline V gene data show CDR1 as SGHTA and CDR2 as FQGNSA. Trimming cost V 2 bases and J 8 bases; bases outside gene matches: 9. The CDR3 spans 17 residues.

The J gene is TRBJ2-7, the V gene TRBV30; 11 bases line up with TRBD1. The CDR3 contains 11 residues. Germline trimming cut 5 bases from V and 6 bases from J; bases unmatched to any gene: 0. Germline lookup yields CDR1 GTSNPN and CDR2 SVGIG (reference sequence). CDR3 DNA: TGTGCCTGGGGGACAGGGGGCGAGCAGTACTTC. Protein: CAWGTGGEQYF.

The gene calls are TRBV5-4 and TRBJ2-5; 12 bases are shared with TRBD1. Losses at the gene ends were 3 bases for V and 4 bases for J; bases not matched to a gene: 4. Looked up from germline, CDR1 is SGHNT and CDR2 is YYREEE (reference sequence). This CDR3 is built from 15 residues. The CDR3 DNA sequence: TGTGCCAGCAGCTCCGGGACAGGGGGCCTAGAGACCCAGTACTTC. Translating gives CASSSGTGGLETQYF.

Of note for this clone: The sample contains more than one DNA sequence encoding this CDR3. The V gene is TRBV30, the J gene TRBJ1-1; D unclear. The CDR3 length is 12 residues. V was trimmed by 3 bases and J by 2 bases, leaving 7 bases between them. Germline V gives CDR1 GTSNPN, CDR2 SVGIG (reference sequence). The CDR3 sequence is CAWRIGNTEAFF. DNA of the CDR3: TGTGCCTGGAGAATAGGCAACACTGAAGCTTTCTTT.

The chain uses TRBV19 and TRBJ1-5, with no clear D. V lost 7 bases to trimming and J lost 2 bases, with 9 bases between them. From germline, CDR1 is LNHDA and CDR2 SQIVND (reference sequence). This CDR3 is 13 amino acids long. The CDR3 DNA sequence: TGTGCCAGTACGGAAAAGGGCAATCAGCCCCAGCATTTT. Protein product: CASTEKGNQPQHF.

This chain uses TRBV5-1 with TRBJ1-5, with D unresolved. The CDR3 runs 15 residues. V was clipped by 0 bases and J by 5 bases, with 12 bases between them. CDR1 and CDR2 from the germline V gene are SGHRS and YFSETQ. CDR3 loop: CASSLGGSNYQPQHF. The CDR3 region has the DNA TGCGCCAGCAGCTTGGGTGGCAGTAATTATCAGCCCCAGCATTTT.

This clone has only one observation. The chain uses TRBV15 and TRBJ1-1, with D possibly TRBD1 on 5 matching bases. Germline V CDR1 and CDR2: LNHNV, YYDKDF (reference sequence). This CDR3 contains 16 residues. V was cut by 0 bases and J by 0 bases, with 11 bases left in between. The chain's CDR3 is CATSRERDLMNTEAFF. DNA for the CDR3: TGTGCCACCAGCAGAGAACGGGACCTCATGAACACTGAAGCTTTCTTT.

This chain joins TRBV7-3 and TRBJ2-3; 10 nucleotides match TRBD2. CDR3 length: 14 amino acids. From germline, CDR1 is SGHTA and CDR2 FQGTGA. Losses at the gene ends were 11 bases for V and 4 bases for J; bases not matched to a gene: 9. The CDR3 coding sequence is TGTGCCTCGGCGGGGCTAGCGGGAGCAGATACGCAGTATTTT. Translating it yields CASAGLAGADTQYF.

In the case of this clone: Other DNA sequences in the same sample also yield this CDR3. The genes are TRBV28 and TRBJ1-2; weak D call: TRBD1 (5 bases). The CDR3 length is 14 residues. Deletions cut 3 bases from V and 4 bases from J, with 12 bases between. Germline V gene lookup returns CDR1 MDHEN and CDR2 SYDVKM. This CDR3 reads CASSLGDRVYGYTF. DNA for the CDR3: TGTGCCAGCAGTTTGGGAGACAGAGTCTATGGCTACACCTTC.

The rearrangement links TRBV5-1 to TRBJ1-1, with D maybe TRBD1 (5 bases). This CDR3 has 15 residues. Germline V gives CDR1 SGHRS, CDR2 YFSETQ. Between the trimmed V and J ends, which lost 2 bases and 10 bases, there was a span of 21 bases. CDR3 amino acids: CASSLEVWDLGGAFF. CDR3 nucleotides: TGCGCCAGCAGCTTAGAGGTGTGGGACCTGGGGGGAGCTTTCTTT.

The chain recombines TRBV10-3 with TRBJ1-6; TRBD1 is a possible D gene (6 bases). This CDR3 has 13 residues. The V gene's germline CDR1 is ENHRY and CDR2 SYGVKD. V lost 7 bases and J lost 6, with 10 bases in between. CDR3 DNA sequence: TGTGCCATCACCGGACAGACTAATTCACCCCTCCACTTT. It translates to CAITGQTNSPLHF.

The chain links TRBV14 to TRBJ1-3; D is undetermined. Germline-derived CDR1 and CDR2 are SGHDN and FVKESK. The CDR3 extends over 16 amino acids. Trimming took 0 bases from V and 0 from J, leaving 9 bases between them. CDR3 bases: TGTGCCAGCAGCCAAGATTCCAGCCTCTCTGGAAACACCATATATTTT. Translating it yields CASSQDSSLSGNTIYF.

The V gene is TRBV30, the J gene TRBJ2-2, with a tentative D call TRBD2 (5 bases). CDR1 and CDR2 (germline): GTSNPN, SVGIG (reference sequence). The CDR3 spans 15 residues. V gave up 0 bases and J gave up 6 bases, with 14 bases separating them. DNA of the CDR3: TGTGCCTGGAGTGTTGGGCACTCGGGGTCCGGGGAGCTGTTTTTT. Translation gives CAWSVGHSGSGELFF. Filled out from reference TRBV30 and TRBJ2-2, the complete variable domain reads SQTIHQWPATLVQPVGSPLSLECTVEGTSNPNLYWYRQAAGRGLQLLFYSVGIGQISSEVPQNLSASRPQDRQFILSSKKLLLSDSGFYLCAWSVGHSGSGELFFGEGSRLTVL.

This clone occurred once. Other DNA variants within this sample encode the same CDR3. The chain uses TRBV30 and TRBJ1-2; TRBD1 aligns across 9 bases. Trimming cost V 1 base and J 6 bases; bases outside gene matches: 3. This CDR3 is built from 13 residues. Germline V gene sequence: CDR1 GTSNPN, CDR2 SVGIG (reference sequence). The CDR3 region has the DNA TGTGCCTGGAGTGGAGACAGGGGGGATGGCTACACCTTC. Its protein product is CAWSGDRGDGYTF.

The chain combines TRBV12-2 with TRBJ2-7; TRBD1, the table's D call, was not compared with the DNA. TRBV12-2 is termed a pseudogene. There are 16 residues in the CDR3. The DNA of the CDR3 is TGTGCAAGTCGGATAGGACCGGGACAGGGGGCGCGTGAGCAGTACTTC. Translated: CASRIGPGQGAREQYF.

This chain joins TRBV5-1 and TRBJ2-5; D is perhaps TRBD1 or TRBD2 (5 bases each). V lost 4 bases to trimming and J lost 2 bases, with 12 bases between them. The length of the CDR3 is 14 residues. The V gene's germline CDR1 is SGHRS and CDR2 YFSETQ. CDR3 loop: CASSDSGTQETQYF. DNA for the CDR3: TGCGCCAGCAGCGACTCCGGGACGCAAGAGACCCAGTACTTC.

As to this clone: Different DNA sequences within this sample yield the same CDR3. CDR3 nucleotide sequence: TGTGCCAGCTCACCACCCTCTGGGGATACGCAGTATTTT. Protein: CASSPPSGDTQYF. This rearrangement joins TRBV18 to TRBJ2-3; D gene uncertain. Germline V gene lookup returns CDR1 KGHSH and CDR2 LQKENI. This CDR3 spans 13 amino acids. V was pared by 0 bases and J by 6 bases, with 7 bases between.

J is TRBJ1-1 and V is TRBV6-6; D possibly corresponds to TRBD1 (5 bases). Germline CDR1 reads MNHNY; CDR2 reads SVGAGI (reference sequence). The CDR3 is 15 residues long. The germline V and J ends were trimmed by 6 bases and 6 bases, with 20 bases remaining between them. CDR3 DNA sequence: TGTGCCAGCAGGCTATCCGGGACCTTATACCCTGAAGCTTTCTTT. It translates to CASRLSGTLYPEAFF.

The rearrangement uses TRBV9 and TRBJ2-7; 8 positions agree with TRBD2. After removal of 4 bases from V and 3 bases from J, the junction contained 9 bases not matched to a gene. Germline V gene sequence: CDR1 SGDLS, CDR2 YYNGEE. CDR3 length: 15 residues. The CDR3: CASSPGGDYLYEQYF. DNA for the CDR3: TGTGCCAGCAGCCCCGGGGGGGACTACCTCTACGAGCAGTACTTC.

The V and J genes are TRBV27 and TRBJ2-3, with D unclear. This CDR3 comprises 14 residues. CDR1 is MNHEY and CDR2 is SMNVEV in the germline V gene (reference sequence). Trimming pared 6 bases from V and 2 bases from J, leaving 12 bases between. The CDR3 reads CASRPTAYTDTQYF. In nucleotides, the CDR3 is TGTGCCAGCAGGCCCACTGCATACACAGATACGCAGTATTTT.

J is TRBJ2-1 and V is TRBV14, with 8 bases identical to TRBD2. The V segment lost 1 base and the J segment 8 bases; nucleotides outside the gene matches: 7. The CDR3 consists of 15 residues. Germline lookup yields CDR1 SGHDN and CDR2 FVKESK. CDR3 nucleotide sequence: TGTGCCAGCAGCCAAGTGAGGACTAGCCCTCATGAGCAGTTCTTC. Its translation is CASSQVRTSPHEQFF.

This clone has only one observation. The CDR3 DNA reads TGCGCCAGCAGCCGGACGGGCGGCAAAAACATTCAGTACTTC. It encodes CASSRTGGKNIQYF. The V gene is TRBV5-1, the J gene TRBJ2-4; no firm D call. V was trimmed by 4 bases and J by 3 bases, leaving 11 bases between them. The germline CDR1 and CDR2 sequences are SGHRS and YFSETQ. The CDR3 spans 14 residues.

The rearrangement joins TRBV7-3 to TRBJ1-6; no clear D. V was pared by 8 bases and J by 6 bases, with 11 bases between. The CDR3 is 13 residues long. The germline CDR1 and CDR2 sequences are SGHTA and FQGTGA. The CDR3 DNA is TGTGCCAGCCAGAAGAATTTTAATTCACCCCTCCACTTT. As protein: CASQKNFNSPLHF.

The chain employs TRBV19 and TRBJ2-3, with D hard to call. Germline CDR1 reads LNHDA; CDR2 reads SQIVND (reference sequence). V was cut by 9 bases and J by 6 bases, with 19 bases left in between. The CDR3 is made up of 14 amino acids. CDR3 coding DNA: TGTGCCAGCTCGCTCAGGCTTCCGCGGGATACGCAGTATTTT. This sequence encodes CASSLRLPRDTQYF. The variable domain in full, completed from reference TRBV19 and TRBJ2-3, reads DGGITQSPKYLFRKEGQNVTLSCEQNLNHDAMYWYRQDPGQGLRLIYYSQIVNDFQKGDIAEGYSVSREKKESFPLTVTSAQKNPTAFYLCASSLRLPRDTQYFGPGTRLTVL.

This sequence joins TRBV27 and TRBJ1-1; D is uncertain. V lost 0 bases and J lost 3, with 8 bases in between. This CDR3 region has 14 residues. The germline CDR1 and CDR2 sequences are MNHEY and SMNVEV (reference sequence). CDR3 amino acids: CASSLSGRDTEAFF. CDR3 nucleotide sequence: TGTGCCAGCAGTTTATCAGGGAGGGACACTGAAGCTTTCTTT.

The V call is TRBV9, the J call TRBJ1-5; maybe TRBD1 (6 bases). The CDR3 is 15 residues long. Deletions cut 3 bases from V and 3 bases from J, with 13 bases between. Germline values: CDR1 SGDLS, CDR2 YYNGEE. As DNA, the CDR3 is TGTGCCAGCAGCGCTCAGGGGTGGAACAATCAGCCCCAGCATTTT. It is translated as CASSAQGWNNQPQHF. Complete variable domain (other parts from reference TRBV9 and TRBJ1-5): DSGVTQTPKHLITATGQRVTLRCSPRSGDLSVYWYQQSLDQGLQFLIQYYNGEERAKGNILERFSAQQFPDLHSELNLSSLELGDSALYFCASSAQGWNNQPQHFGDGTRLSIL.

The chain links TRBV10-2 to TRBJ2-7; the D gene is possibly TRBD2 (6 bases). This CDR3 has 15 residues. CDR1 and CDR2 (germline): WSHSY, SAAADI. V lost 2 bases to trimming and J lost 2 bases, with 13 bases between them. The CDR3 DNA sequence: TGCGCCAGCAGTGAGCCCCCCGGGGGAACCTACGAGCAGTACTTC. Its translation: CASSEPPGGTYEQYF.

The chain couples TRBV27 to TRBJ2-7; 8 bases match TRBD1. Losses at the gene ends were 8 bases for V and 4 bases for J; bases not matched to a gene: 10. The length of the CDR3 is 14 residues. Per germline, CDR1 MNHEY and CDR2 SMNVEV (reference sequence). As DNA, the CDR3 is TGTGCCAGCGGACGGACAGGGCCGAATTACGAGCAGTACTTC. This codes for CASGRTGPNYEQYF.